Listed below are T cell receptor beta chains from one sample, sequenced in a study of technical replicates of blood from a handful of donors. Sequencing used immunoSEQ multiplex PCR; TCRdb keeps in-frame clones, though not all of them. The table has some 93,000 clones, 95% seen once. The sequenced sample consisted of T cells isolated from PBMCs. These receptors were obtained from a human donor in good health. Both conserved end residues are part of each CDR3. The D gene is left open where the match is weak. Size tells how often a clone was seen (once, few, many) or the class of an expanded clone, and some rows leave it out.

TRBJ2-2 | . | 15 | TRBV5-4 | . | CASSLVGTNTGELFF | TGTGCCAGCAGCTTGGTTGGGACTAACACCGGGGAGCTGTTTTTT
TRBJ2-1 | . | 13 | TRBV5-4 | . | CASSLNRVNEQFF | TGTGCCAGCAGCTTGAACAGGGTCAATGAGCAGTTCTTC
TRBJ2-6 | . | 13 | TRBV29-1 | . | CSGQISGANVLTF | TGCTCCGGACAGATCTCTGGGGCCAACGTCCTGACTTTC
TRBJ2-3 | once | 13 | TRBV27 | . | CASSPLRTDTQYF | TGTGCCAGCAGCCCTCTCCGGACAGATACGCAGTATTTT
TRBJ1-1 | . | 13 | TRBV9 | . | CASTAGSGTEAFF | TGTGCCAGCACGGCAGGTTCGGGAACTGAAGCTTTCTTT
TRBJ1-1 | . | 13 | TRBV27 | . | CASSFQGNTEAFF | TGTGCCAGCAGTTTCCAGGGGAACACTGAAGCTTTCTTT
TRBJ2-1 | . | 17 | TRBV4-2 | . | CASSQASLRGAYNEQFF | TGTGCCAGCAGCCAAGCTAGCCTCCGGGGGGCATACAATGAGCAGTTCTTC
TRBJ2-7 | . | 15 | TRBV19 | TRBD1 | CASSILRQGANEQYF | TGTGCCAGTAGTATTCTAAGACAGGGGGCCAACGAGCAGTACTTC
TRBJ2-7 | . | 16 | TRBV6-6 | . | CASRTHRGTYHYEQYF | TGTGCCAGCAGAACCCATAGGGGGACCTACCACTACGAGCAGTACTTC
TRBJ2-1 | once | 13 | TRBV4-1 | . | CASSQNTGWEQFF | TGCGCCAGCAGCCAAAATACGGGGTGGGAGCAGTTCTTC
TRBJ1-4 | . | 14 | TRBV18 | . | CASSPDRTNEKLFF | TGTGCCAGCTCGCCGGACAGAACTAATGAAAAACTGTTTTTT
TRBJ1-2 | once | 14 | TRBV5-1 | . | CASSLSTPPRGYTF | TGCGCCAGCAGCTTATCGACACCCCCAAGGGGCTACACCTTC
TRBJ2-7 | . | 13 | TRBV19 | TRBD1 | CASSEGAADEQYF | TGTGCCAGTAGTGAGGGGGCTGCAGACGAGCAGTACTTC
TRBJ2-5 | . | 14 | TRBV5-1 | . | CASSLDTQVETQYF | TGCGCCAGCAGCTTGGACACCCAGGTAGAGACCCAGTACTTC
TRBJ2-1 | . | 16 | TRBV12-5 | TRBD1 | CASGLVVGQGGDEQFF | TGTGCTAGTGGTTTGGTAGTTGGACAGGGAGGCGATGAGCAGTTCTTC
TRBJ1-1 | . | 13 | TRBV6-4 | . | CASSIRMNTEAFF | TGTGCCAGCAGTATTAGAATGAACACTGAAGCTTTCTTT
TRBJ1-1 | . | 16 | TRBV10-1 | . | CASSESSFYGNTEAFF | TGCGCCAGCAGTGAGTCGTCATTCTACGGGAACACTGAAGCTTTCTTT
TRBJ1-5 | . | 14 | TRBV2 | TRBD1 | CASSETGVLGNQHF | TGTGCCAGCAGTGAAACAGGGGTCCTCGGTAACCAGCATTTT